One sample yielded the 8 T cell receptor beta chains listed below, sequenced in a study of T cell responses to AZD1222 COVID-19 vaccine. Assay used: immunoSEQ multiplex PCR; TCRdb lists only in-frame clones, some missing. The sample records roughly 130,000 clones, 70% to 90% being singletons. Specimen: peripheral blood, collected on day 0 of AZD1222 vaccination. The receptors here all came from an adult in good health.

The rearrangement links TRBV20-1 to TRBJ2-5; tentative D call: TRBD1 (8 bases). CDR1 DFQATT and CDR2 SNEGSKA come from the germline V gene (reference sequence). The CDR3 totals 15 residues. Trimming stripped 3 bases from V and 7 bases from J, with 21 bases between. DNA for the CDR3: TGCAGTGCTAGTACAGGGGGGCGGGAGTGGTTGACCCAGTACTTC. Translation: CSASTGGREWLTQYF.

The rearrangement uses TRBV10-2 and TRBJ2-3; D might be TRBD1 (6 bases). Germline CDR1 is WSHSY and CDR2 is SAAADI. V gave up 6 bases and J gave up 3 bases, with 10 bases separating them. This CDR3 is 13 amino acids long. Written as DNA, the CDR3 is TGCGCCAGCAGCTGGACAGTTACAGATACGCAGTATTTT. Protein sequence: CASSWTVTDTQYF.

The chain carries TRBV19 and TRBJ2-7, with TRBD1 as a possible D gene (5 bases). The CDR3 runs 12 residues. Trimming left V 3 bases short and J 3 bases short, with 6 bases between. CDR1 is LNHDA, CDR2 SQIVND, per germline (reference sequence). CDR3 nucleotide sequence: TGTGCCAGTAGTATGCAGGGCTACGAGCAGTACTTC. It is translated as CASSMQGYEQYF.

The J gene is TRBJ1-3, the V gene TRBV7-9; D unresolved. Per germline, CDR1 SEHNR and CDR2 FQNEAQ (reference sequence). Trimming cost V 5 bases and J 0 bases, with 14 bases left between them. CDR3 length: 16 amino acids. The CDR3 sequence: CASSGGQEISGNTIYF. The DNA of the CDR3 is TGTGCCAGCAGCGGAGGTCAGGAAATCTCTGGAAACACCATATATTTT.

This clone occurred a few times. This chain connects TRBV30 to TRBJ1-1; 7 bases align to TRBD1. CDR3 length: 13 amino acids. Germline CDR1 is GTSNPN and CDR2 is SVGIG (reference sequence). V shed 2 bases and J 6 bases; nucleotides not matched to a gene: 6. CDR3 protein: CAWSRGLEAEAFF. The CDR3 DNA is TGTGCCTGGAGTAGGGGGCTTGAGGCTGAAGCTTTCTTT.

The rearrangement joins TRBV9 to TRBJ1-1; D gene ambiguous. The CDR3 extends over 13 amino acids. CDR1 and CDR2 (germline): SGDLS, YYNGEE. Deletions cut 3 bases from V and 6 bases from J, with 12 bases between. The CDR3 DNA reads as TGTGCCAGCAGCGCCAGAACCCGGGCTGAAGCTTTCTTT. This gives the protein CASSARTRAEAFF.

DNA of the CDR3: TGCGCCAGCAGCTTGGAGAGTAGCCGGAACAATGAGCAGTTCTTC. Translating it yields CASSLESSRNNEQFF. This chain uses TRBV5-1 with TRBJ2-1, with D hard to call. The ends were cut back, 0 bases at V and 5 bases at J, with 12 bases in the middle. CDR3 length equals 15 residues. Germline lookup yields CDR1 SGHRS and CDR2 YFSETQ.

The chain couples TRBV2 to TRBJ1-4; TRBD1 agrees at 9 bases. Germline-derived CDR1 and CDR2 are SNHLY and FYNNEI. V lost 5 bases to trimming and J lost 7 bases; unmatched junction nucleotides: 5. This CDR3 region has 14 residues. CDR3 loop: CASSTDRGSEKLFF. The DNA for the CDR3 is TGTGCCAGCAGTACCGACAGGGGGTCTGAAAAACTGTTTTTT.